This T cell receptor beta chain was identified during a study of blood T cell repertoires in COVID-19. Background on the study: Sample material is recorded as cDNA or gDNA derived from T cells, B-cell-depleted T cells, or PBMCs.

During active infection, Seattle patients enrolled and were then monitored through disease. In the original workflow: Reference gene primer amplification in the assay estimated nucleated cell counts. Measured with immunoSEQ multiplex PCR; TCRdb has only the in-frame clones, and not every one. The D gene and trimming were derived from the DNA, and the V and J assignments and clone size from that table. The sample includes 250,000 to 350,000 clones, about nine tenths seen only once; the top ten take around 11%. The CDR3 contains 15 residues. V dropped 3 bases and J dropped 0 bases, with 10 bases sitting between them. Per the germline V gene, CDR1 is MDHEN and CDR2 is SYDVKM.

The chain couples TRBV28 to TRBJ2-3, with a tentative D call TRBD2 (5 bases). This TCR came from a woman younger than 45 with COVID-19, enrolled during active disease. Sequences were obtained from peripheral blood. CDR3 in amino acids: CASSLWTESTDTQYF. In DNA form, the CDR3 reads TGTGCCAGCAGTTTGTGGACTGAAAGCACAGATACGCAGTATTTT.